Presented here are 27 T cell receptor beta chains from one specimen sequenced in a study of blood T cells in healthy people across ages. Combining a sample-barcoded 5' primer with a J-beta primer mix, a second PCR ran for roughly 7 to 12 cycles. TCRdb reanalysed the 5' RACE reads using MiXCR and keeps one entry per CDR3 protein. This table holds roughly 730,000 distinct CDR3 sequences, approximately 53% found once. The sequencing input was blood. The origin of the receptors is a man aged 35-49 years in good health.

V and J are TRBV4-2 and TRBJ2-2, with D unresolved. CDR3 length: 16 residues. Germline values: CDR1 LGHNA, CDR2 YNFKEQ. Trimming cost V 4 bases and J 3 bases, with 15 bases left between them. The CDR3 region is CASSPGDGLDTGELFF. The CDR3 bases are TGTGCCAGCAGCCCAGGAGATGGGCTTGACACCGGGGAGCTGTTTTTT.

The genes are TRBV20-1 and TRBJ1-2; D unresolved. The CDR3 sequence is 13 residues long. Germline V CDR1 and CDR2: DFQATT, SNEGSKA (reference sequence). CDR3 coding DNA: TGCAGCCCCCCCCCGGGAGGTAACTATGGCTACACCTTC. It encodes CSPPPGGNYGYTF.

The chain uses TRBV5-1 and TRBJ2-2; maybe TRBD1 (6 bases). Looked up from germline, CDR1 is SGHRS and CDR2 is YFSETQ. This CDR3 comprises 15 residues. With 4 bases removed from V and 1 base from J, the gap between germline ends came to 11 bases. CDR3 sequence reads: CASSPDSKNTGELFF. The CDR3 coding sequence is TGCGCCAGCAGCCCGGACAGCAAGAACACCGGGGAGCTGTTTTTT.

The rearrangement joins TRBV9 to TRBJ2-3, with 8 bases matching TRBD1. The CDR3 totals 17 residues. Germline V gene data show CDR1 as SGDLS and CDR2 as YYNGEE. Losses at the gene ends were 0 bases for V and 6 bases for J; bases not matched to a gene: 12. The CDR3 here is CASSVELRQGHGDTQYF. In DNA, the CDR3 is TGTGCCAGCAGCGTAGAATTGCGACAGGGGCACGGGGATACGCAGTATTTT.

The DNA for the CDR3 is TGTGCCAGCAAACCCCTGAGTCAGGGGCTCCCAGGGTACTTC. Protein: CASKPLSQGLPGYF. The chain employs TRBV2 and TRBJ2-7; weak D call: TRBD1 (6 bases). V lost 7 bases and J lost 12, with 25 bases in between. The CDR3 length is 14 residues. Germline values: CDR1 SNHLY, CDR2 FYNNEI. Combining the CDR3 with reference TRBV2 and TRBJ2-7 gives the whole variable domain EPEVTQTPSHQVTQMGQEVILRCVPISNHLYFYWYRQILGQKVEFLVSFYNNEISEKSEIFDDQFSVERPDGSNFTLKIRSTKLEDSAMYFCASKPLSQGLPGYFGPGTRLTVT.

This clonotype was seen a few times. The rearrangement joins TRBV15 to TRBJ2-7, with TRBD2 matching 8 bases. Germline V gene data show CDR1 as LNHNV and CDR2 as YYDKDF (reference sequence). The V segment lost 5 bases and the J segment 5 bases; nucleotides outside the gene matches: 11. The CDR3 length is 15 residues. CDR3: CATSAQRGLGNEQYF. CDR3 DNA: TGTGCCACCAGCGCACAGCGGGGACTAGGAAACGAGCAGTACTTC. Together with reference TRBV15 and TRBJ2-7, the CDR3 gives the full variable domain: DAMVIQNPRYQVTQFGKPVTLSCSQTLNHNVMYWYQQKSSQAPKLLFHYYDKDFNNEADTPDNFQSRRPNTSFCFLDIRSPGLGDTAMYLCATSAQRGLGNEQYFGPGTRLTVT.

The chain uses TRBV24-1 and TRBJ1-5; TRBD1 matches 11 bases. CDR1 and CDR2 from the germline V gene are KGHDR and SFDVKD. The V segment lost 2 bases and the J segment 5 bases; nucleotides outside the gene matches: 4. The CDR3 sequence is 16 residues long. CDR3 DNA sequence: TGTGCCACCAGTGATTCCGGGACAGGGGGTCATCAGCCCCAGCATTTT. As protein: CATSDSGTGGHQPQHF.

This clonotype occurred many times. J is TRBJ2-3 and V is TRBV10-3; 9 bases fit TRBD2. The CDR3 runs to 14 residues. V lost 6 bases to trimming and J lost 4 bases; unmatched junction nucleotides: 5. Looked up from germline, CDR1 is ENHRY and CDR2 is SYGVKD. Here the CDR3 DNA reads TGTGCCATCAGGGCGGGAGGGGGTCCAGATACGCAGTATTTT. Translating it yields CAIRAGGGPDTQYF.

V is TRBV20-1 and J is TRBJ2-7; D gene ambiguous. Per the germline V gene, CDR1 is DFQATT and CDR2 is SNEGSKA (reference sequence). Trimming stripped 0 bases from V and 6 bases from J, with 21 bases between. The CDR3 loop spans 16 amino acids. The CDR3 loop is CSARDMAASVNSEQYF. The CDR3, as DNA: TGCAGTGCTAGAGATATGGCCGCTTCGGTAAATAGCGAGCAGTACTTC.

There are a few counts of this clonotype. V gene TRBV3-1 combines with J gene TRBJ1-2; D not certain. The CDR3 totals 12 residues. Trimming shortened V by 7 bases and J by 4 bases, and 10 bases separated the two germline ends. Germline CDR1 is LGHDT and CDR2 is YNNKEL (reference sequence). For the CDR3, the DNA is TGTGCCAGCACCAACCGGGGCTATGGCTACACCTTC. It encodes CASTNRGYGYTF. Variable domain in full (rest from reference TRBV3-1 and TRBJ1-2): DTAVSQTPKYLVTQMGNDKSIKCEQNLGHDTMYWYKQDSKKFLKIMFSYNNKELIINETVPNRFSPKSPDKAHLNLHINSLELGDSAVYFCASTNRGYGYTFGSGTRLTVV.

This clonotype came up once. The genes are TRBV27 and TRBJ2-5; 13 nucleotides line up with TRBD2. V dropped 5 bases and J dropped 11; count of bases not matched to a gene: 17. Germline CDR1 and CDR2: MNHEY and SMNVEV (reference sequence). This CDR3 contains 17 residues. DNA of the CDR3: TGTGCCAGCAGTCGGGGACTAGCGGGAAGGGCCTACAATGAGCAGTACTTC. It yields the protein CASSRGLAGRAYNEQYF.

V usage is TRBV6-2 or TRBV6-3 and J usage is TRBJ2-2, with D uncertain. Germline values: CDR1 MNHEY, CDR2 SVGEGT. This CDR3 region has 15 residues. Trimming shortened V by 3 bases and J by 5 bases, and 13 bases separated the two germline ends. CDR3 in DNA: TGTGCCAGCAGTTATCCACCCCTGGGGACCGGGGAGCTGTTTTTT. Translated: CASSYPPLGTGELFF.

This chain connects TRBV15 to TRBJ2-5; D possibly corresponds to TRBD1 (5 bases). Germline lookup yields CDR1 LNHNV and CDR2 YYDKDF (reference sequence). The CDR3 runs 12 residues. Trimming removed 1 base at V and 11 bases at J, with 11 bases between. DNA of the CDR3: TGTGCCACCAGCAGAGGTCAGGACACACAGTACTTC. The encoded protein is CATSRGQDTQYF.

Many counts were recorded for this clonotype. With a much larger clone just one base away, this may be a read error. The chain joins TRBV5-1 to TRBJ2-7; D is perhaps TRBD1 (6 bases). Germline lookup yields CDR1 SGHRS and CDR2 YFSETQ. This CDR3 spans 15 amino acids. Between the trimmed V and J ends, which lost 2 bases and 7 bases, there was a span of 19 bases. The CDR3 DNA follows: TGCGCCAGCAGCTTAACCGGGACAAACAACAATGAGCAGTACTTC. Residues: CASSLTGTNNNEQYF.

There are a few counts of this clonotype. The chain joins TRBV5-1 to TRBJ2-5, with 7 nucleotides matching TRBD2. The CDR3 covers 14 residues. Germline V gene data show CDR1 as SGHRS and CDR2 as YFSETQ. The trim removed 2 bases at V and 5 bases at J, leaving 6 bases unmatched. The CDR3 region has the DNA TGCGCCAGCAGCTTTCCTAGCGGTGGGGAGACCCAGTACTTC. Translation gives CASSFPSGGETQYF.

The chain joins TRBV4-1 to TRBJ2-7, with TRBD2 matching over 8 bases. The junction had 16 bases not matched to a gene; V was cut back by 2 bases and J by 7 bases. Germline values: CDR1 MGHRA, CDR2 YSYEKL. The CDR3 is 17 residues long. CDR3 in amino acids: CASSQNGLARTYNEQYF. The CDR3 DNA is TGCGCCAGCAGCCAAAATGGACTAGCAAGAACGTACAATGAGCAGTACTTC.

V gene TRBV28 combines with J gene TRBJ2-1; a weak D match, TRBD1 (5 bases). The CDR3 sequence is 20 residues long. CDR1 is MDHEN and CDR2 is SYDVKM in the germline V gene. Trimming shortened V by 8 bases and J by 5 bases, and 34 bases separated the two germline ends. CDR3: CASAQTARFSLTRLDNEQFF. The CDR3 nucleotides are TGTGCCAGCGCTCAGACAGCGCGCTTTTCGCTAACGCGTCTCGACAATGAGCAGTTCTTC.

This chain links TRBV7-6 with TRBJ2-7; 8 positions match TRBD2. The V segment lost 7 bases and the J segment 5 bases; nucleotides outside the gene matches: 10. The CDR3 runs 14 residues. From germline, CDR1 is SGHVS and CDR2 FNYEAQ. The CDR3: CASTSGSGENEQYF. The CDR3 DNA is TGTGCCAGCACGAGCGGGAGCGGGGAGAACGAGCAGTACTTC.

This clonotype has a handful of counts. The V call is TRBV12-3 or TRBV12-4, the J call TRBJ1-1; D is perhaps TRBD1 (5 bases). The CDR3 is 12 amino acids. V lost 6 bases to trimming and J lost 10 bases, with 15 bases between them. DNA for the CDR3: TGTGCCAGCAGCCAAGGGGACTGGGGAGCTTTCTTT. The encoded protein is CASSQGDWGAFF.

J is TRBJ2-4 and V is TRBV28, with 11 bases matching TRBD2. Germline CDR1 reads MDHEN; CDR2 reads SYDVKM. V was clipped by 5 bases and J by 0 bases; unmatched bases: 3. The CDR3 consists of 16 residues. The CDR3: CASSVAGGLAKNIQYF. The CDR3, as DNA: TGTGCCAGCAGTGTAGCGGGAGGGCTAGCCAAAAACATTCAGTACTTC.

The chain couples TRBV20-1 to TRBJ1-4, with 7 bases identical to TRBD1. The junction had 2 bases not matched to a gene; V was cut back by 1 base and J by 3 bases. The germline V gene has CDR1 DFQATT and CDR2 SNEGSKA (reference sequence). The CDR3 is made up of 14 amino acids. Here the CDR3 DNA reads TGCAGTGCTAGAGGGGACAGAGCTAATGAAAAACTGTTTTTT. It is translated as CSARGDRANEKLFF.

The genes are TRBV7-9 and TRBJ2-3; 9 positions agree with TRBD1. The V and J ends lost 5 bases and 5 bases, in that order; junction bases with no gene match: 11. CDR1 is SEHNR, CDR2 FQNEAQ, per germline (reference sequence). The CDR3 has 16 amino acids. This CDR3 reads CASSPTLGTGIDTQYF. The CDR3 DNA reads as TGTGCCAGCAGCCCTACCCTTGGGACAGGGATAGATACGCAGTATTTT.

The chain couples TRBV7-9 to TRBJ2-1; TRBD1 is a possible D gene (6 bases). The CDR3 loop spans 18 amino acids. V dropped 4 bases and J dropped 0 bases, with 19 bases sitting between them. The germline V gene has CDR1 SEHNR and CDR2 FQNEAQ (reference sequence). The CDR3 DNA sequence: TGTGCCAGCAGCTACGCAGAGAGACAGGAACGCTCCTACAATGAGCAGTTCTTC. This translates into CASSYAERQERSYNEQFF. The full variable domain, with the rest looked up from reference TRBV7-9 and TRBJ2-1, is DTGVSQNPRHKITKRGQNVTFRCDPISEHNRLYWYRQTLGQGPEFLTYFQNEAQLEKSRLLSDRFSAERPKGSFSTLEIQRTEQGDSAMYLCASSYAERQERSYNEQFFGPGTRLTVL.

V is TRBV9 and J is TRBJ2-5; 9 bases fit TRBD2. J was trimmed by 5 bases and V by 4 bases; bases with no gene match: 12. Germline CDR1 reads SGDLS; CDR2 reads YYNGEE. CDR3 size: 16 residues. CDR3 DNA sequence: TGTGCCAGCAGCCTCGGTGCGGGGGGGCTAACGGAGACCCAGTACTTC. This translates into CASSLGAGGLTETQYF.

The gene calls are TRBV7-9 and TRBJ2-1; TRBD2 might be the D (5 bases). Between the trimmed V and J ends, which lost 2 bases and 7 bases, there was a span of 15 bases. The CDR3 spans 15 residues. The germline V gene has CDR1 SEHNR and CDR2 FQNEAQ (reference sequence). In DNA, the CDR3 is TGTGCCAGCAGCTTAAAGCGGAGATTGGGGAATGAGCAGTTCTTC. This sequence encodes CASSLKRRLGNEQFF.

The J gene is TRBJ1-3, the V gene TRBV29-1, with TRBD1 identical over 8 bases. Germline V gene sequence: CDR1 SQVTM, CDR2 ANQGSEA. The CDR3 is made up of 19 amino acids. The junction had 22 bases not matched to a gene; V was cut back by 2 bases and J by 7 bases. DNA for the CDR3: TGCAGCGTTGAATCAGAGGGGACAGGTGATCCCCCGGAGTGGAACACCATATATTTT. It encodes CSVESEGTGDPPEWNTIYF.

This chain's CDR3 is CSARKSTGIGNQPQHF. CDR3 sequence (DNA): TGCAGTGCTCGCAAGTCGACAGGGATCGGCAATCAGCCCCAGCATTTT. J is TRBJ1-5 and V is TRBV20-1; 7 bases match TRBD1. This CDR3 has 16 amino acids. The J segment lost 2 bases and the V segment lost 5 bases, leaving 12 bases of the junction unmatched. Looked up from germline, CDR1 is DFQATT and CDR2 is SNEGSKA (reference sequence).